This is a list of T cell receptor beta chains from one sample in a study of blood T cell repertoires in COVID-19. Data came from immunoSEQ multiplex PCR; TCRdb stores just in-frame clones and leaves some out. The table has 35,000 or so clones, about 85% seen once; the top ten hold over 25%. The material sequenced was peripheral blood. These receptors came from a man of 80 years or more with active or convalescent COVID-19. CDR3s include the opening cysteine and the closing phenylalanine or tryptophan. The D gene is left open where the match is weak. Size is stated for part of the rows, as once, few or many counts, or as a class when the clone is expanded.

D | size | J | V | DNA | CDR3
NA | NA | TRBJ2-7 | TRBV20-1 | TGCAGTGCTAGTATGCAGGGTATCTGGGAGCAGTACTTC | CSASMQGIWEQYF
TRBD1 | NA | TRBJ1-2 | TRBV3-1/TRBV3-2 | TGTGCCAGCAGCCCCAGGACAGGGGCCTCCCCGAAGGATGGCTACACCTTC | CASSPRTGASPKDGYTF
TRBD2 | NA | TRBJ2-3 | TRBV13 | TGTGCCAGCAGCCAAGGCTTAGCGGGGGGGCAGTATTTT | CASSQGLAGGQYF
NA | NA | TRBJ2-7 | TRBV13 | TGTGCCAGCAGACCCAGGGGAGTCGCCTCCTACGAGCAGTACTTC | CASRPRGVASYEQYF
NA | NA | TRBJ2-5 | TRBV6-5 | TGTGCCAGCACCCGCGGGTCCGAAGAGACCCAGTACTTC | CASTRGSEETQYF
TRBD1 | NA | TRBJ2-7 | TRBV5-4 | TGTGCCAGCAGCCCACACCGGGACAGGGGTAACGAGCAGTACTTC | CASSPHRDRGNEQYF
TRBD2 | NA | TRBJ2-5 | TRBV7-2 | TGTGCCAGCAGCTTAGCCGCGGGGGAGGTGGAGACCCAGTACTTC | CASSLAAGEVETQYF
TRBD1 | NA | TRBJ1-2 | TRBV4-2 | TGTGCCAGCAGCCAAGAAAACCGGGACAGGATCTATGGCTACACCTTC | CASSQENRDRIYGYTF
NA | NA | TRBJ1-1 | TRBV3-1/TRBV3-2 | TGTGCCAGCAGCCTTACAGGGCTCGGAGCTTTCTTT | CASSLTGLGAFF
TRBD2 | NA | TRBJ2-1 | TRBV4-3 | TGCGCCAGCAGCCAAACTATGCCCGGGGGGGCAACCTACAATGAGCAGTTCTTC | CASSQTMPGGATYNEQFF
NA | NA | TRBJ1-5 | TRBV3-1/TRBV3-2 | TGTGCCAGCAGTCACAGGGATCAGCCCCAGCATTTT | CASSHRDQPQHF
TRBD1 | medium-sized | TRBJ1-1 | TRBV4-2 | TGTGCCAGCAGCCAAGCTAACAGGGGAGTCGGCACTGAAGCTTTCTTT | CASSQANRGVGTEAFF
TRBD1 | NA | TRBJ2-7 | TRBV27 | TGTGCCAGCAGTAAGGACAGGGACCTTCCCTACGAGCAGTACTTC | CASSKDRDLPYEQYF
NA | NA | TRBJ1-1 | TRBV5-1 | TGCGCCAGCAGCCCGGGTGGCTTATTTGGGACTGAAGCTTTCTTT | CASSPGGLFGTEAFF
NA | NA | TRBJ1-1 | TRBV9 | TGTGCCAGCGGACACGTCAAAATGAACACTGAAGCTTTCTTT | CASGHVKMNTEAFF
NA | NA | TRBJ1-4 | TRBV5-1 | TGCGCCAGCAGCGAAGGCGGGAGAAGAACTAATGAAAAACTGTTTTTT | CASSEGGRRTNEKLFF
NA | NA | TRBJ1-1 | TRBV6-5 | TGTGCCAGCAGTTCGAGTTGGACAGCACTTAACACTGAAGCTTTCTTT | CASSSSWTALNTEAFF
TRBD1 | NA | TRBJ1-5 | TRBV6-2/TRBV6-3 | TGTGCCAGCAGTCCGGGGACAGGGTATCAGCCCCAGCATTTT | CASSPGTGYQPQHF
NA | NA | TRBJ1-5 | TRBV11-2 | TGTGCCAGCAGCCGGAAAGGCGGGGGCATTTATAGCAATCAGCCCCAGCATTTT | CASSRKGGGIYSNQPQHF
NA | NA | TRBJ1-6 | TRBV7-2 | TGTGCCAGCAGCAAGGCCGGCCAGGGTTCACCCCTCCACTTT | CASSKAGQGSPLHF
NA | NA | TRBJ2-6 | TRBV6-1 | TGTGCCAGCAGTGAATACTACTCTGGGGCCAACGTCCTGACTTTC | CASSEYYSGANVLTF
TRBD1 | NA | TRBJ2-3 | TRBV12-3/TRBV12-4 | TGTGCCAGCAGAAGGACAGGGGGAGATACGCAGTATTTT | CASRRTGGDTQYF
NA | NA | TRBJ2-3 | TRBV12-3/TRBV12-4 | TGTGCCAGCAGTATCCCAGAAACAGATACGCAGTATTTT | CASSIPETDTQYF
NA | NA | TRBJ2-1 | TRBV28 | TGTGCCAGCAGTTTCGGTCCTCCCGAGGTTGAGCAGTTCTTC | CASSFGPPEVEQFF
TRBD2 | NA | TRBJ2-4 | TRBV19 | TGTGCCAGTAGCCCCCTCGGGCTAGCGGGAGGGATAGCCAAAAACATTCAGTACTTC | CASSPLGLAGGIAKNIQYF
NA | NA | TRBJ2-3 | TRBV5-1 | TGCGCCAGCAGCTCAACAAGCGGGACAGATACGCAGTATTTT | CASSSTSGTDTQYF
NA | NA | TRBJ1-5 | TRBV6-2/TRBV6-3 | TGTGCCAGCAGTTACTCGAGACGGGGGGCAAAGTCTCAGCCCCAGCATTTT | CASSYSRRGAKSQPQHF
TRBD1 | NA | TRBJ2-7 | TRBV12-5 | TGTGCTAGTGGCCCGGGACAGGGAATCTGGAACGAGCAGTACTTC | CASGPGQGIWNEQYF
NA | NA | TRBJ2-3 | TRBV19 | TGTGCCAGTAGTATAGGTCAGGGGACAGATACGCAGTATTTT | CASSIGQGTDTQYF
TRBD2 | NA | TRBJ2-1 | TRBV14 | TGTGCCAGCAGACCCCCTAGCGGGAGAAGTAGTGAGCAGTTCTTC | CASRPPSGRSSEQFF
NA | NA | TRBJ2-7 | TRBV6-2/TRBV6-3 | TGTGCCAGCAGTCGAGGTATTACTTACTACGAGCAGTACTTC | CASSRGITYYEQYF
NA | NA | TRBJ2-2 | TRBV4-2 | TGTGCCAGCAGCCAAGATCAACAGGGAATTGTCTCCGGGGAGCTGTTTTTT | CASSQDQQGIVSGELFF
TRBD1 | NA | TRBJ2-3 | TRBV19 | TGTGCCAGTAGTACAGGACAGGGTAGTTTCACAGATACGCAGTATTTT | CASSTGQGSFTDTQYF
NA | NA | TRBJ2-3 | TRBV19 | TGTGCCAGTAGTATAGATGGGGGCACCTACACAGATACGCAGTATTTT | CASSIDGGTYTDTQYF
TRBD1 | NA | TRBJ1-1 | TRBV28 | TGTGCCAGCAGTTCTTCCAGGGGGCGCGGGACTGAAGCTTTCTTT | CASSSSRGRGTEAFF
NA | NA | TRBJ1-3 | TRBV5-8 | TGTGCCAGCAGCTTGGGCGGGGACTCTGGAAACACCATATATTTT | CASSLGGDSGNTIYF
TRBD1 | NA | TRBJ1-2 | TRBV4-2 | TGTGCCAGCAGCCAAGAATGGGACAGTTACTACACCTTC | CASSQEWDSYYTF
NA | NA | TRBJ1-4 | TRBV4-3 | TGCGCCAGCAGCCAAGATCTGCGCGTGAGGGCTGGACTGTTTTTT | CASSQDLRVRAGLFF
NA | NA | TRBJ2-5 | TRBV4-3 | TGCGCCAGCAGCACGCGACTAGGTGGCTATGAGACCCAGTACTTC | CASSTRLGGYETQYF
NA | NA | TRBJ2-2 | TRBV6-5 | TGTGCCAGCAGGTCCGCGGTCGGGGAGCTGTTTTTT | CASRSAVGELFF
TRBD1 | few | TRBJ2-1 | TRBV12-3/TRBV12-4 | TGTGCCAGCCGGGGACAGGGTTTGGGAAGGCAGTTCTTC | CASRGQGLGRQFF
TRBD2 | NA | TRBJ2-1 | TRBV11-3 | TGTGCCAACAGCCAGGTGGCTAGCGGGGACAATGAGCAGTTCTTC | CANSQVASGDNEQFF
NA | NA | TRBJ1-1 | TRBV18 | TGTGCCAGCTCCTCGGGAGGCAGTAATTTGAACACTGAAGCTTTCTTT | CASSSGGSNLNTEAFF
NA | few | TRBJ2-1 | TRBV7-8 | TGTGCCAGCAGCTCCGGCGGGGGCTGGAATGAGCAGTTCTTC | CASSSGGGWNEQFF
TRBD2 | few | TRBJ2-2 | TRBV18 | TGTGCCATAAAGCGGGAGGCGAACACCGGGGAGCTGTTTTTT | CAIKREANTGELFF
TRBD1 | NA | TRBJ1-2 | TRBV6-5 | TGTGCCAGCAGCCCGACAGGGGTTGGCTACACCTTC | CASSPTGVGYTF
TRBD1 | NA | TRBJ2-6 | TRBV19 | TGTGCCAGTAGTCCTAGACAGGGTGACGGTAGGGCCAACGTCCTGACTTTC | CASSPRQGDGRANVLTF
TRBD2 | NA | TRBJ2-3 | TRBV5-4 | TGTGCCAGCAGCTTGAAACTAGCGGGAGGAGATACGCAGTATTTT | CASSLKLAGGDTQYF
NA | NA | TRBJ2-1 | TRBV18 | TGTGCCAGCTCAGTGAGCCGGGGTGAGCAGTTCTTC | CASSVSRGEQFF